This T cell receptor beta chain was captured by sequencing in a study of regulatory T cells in long-lasting Graves disease. CDR3 regions were amplified by Arm-PCR using iRepertoire HTBI primers to build TCR beta libraries. TCRdb reanalysed the multiplex PCR reads using MiXCR and keeps one entry per CDR3 protein. The table lists more than 300,000 distinct CDR3 sequences, around 23% of them singletons. Time point specified: persistent/refractory GD, antithyroid drugs over 5 years with positive TRAb. PBMCs were the source of the RNA used for TCR sequencing. From germline, CDR1 is SNHLY and CDR2 FYNNEI. V was pared by 3 bases and J by 6 bases, with 7 bases of the junction left unmatched. The CDR3 spans 15 residues.

This TCR came from a woman in her 40s with Graves disease. Specimen: peripheral blood mononuclear cells (PBMCs), collected when the disease was refractory, from a patient treated with antithyroid drugs. J is TRBJ2-2 and V is TRBV2; 7 nucleotides match TRBD2. CDR3 bases: TGTGCCAGCAGTGATCCGGGACTATGGTCCGGGGAGCTGTTTTTT. Its translation is CASSDPGLWSGELFF.